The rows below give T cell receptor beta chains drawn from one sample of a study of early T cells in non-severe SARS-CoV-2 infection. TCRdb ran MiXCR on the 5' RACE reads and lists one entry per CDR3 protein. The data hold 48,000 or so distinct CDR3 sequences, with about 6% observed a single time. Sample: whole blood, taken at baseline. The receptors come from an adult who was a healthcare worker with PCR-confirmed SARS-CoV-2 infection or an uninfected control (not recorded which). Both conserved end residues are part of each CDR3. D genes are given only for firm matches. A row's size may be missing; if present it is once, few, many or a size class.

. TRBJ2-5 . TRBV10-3 TGTGCCACCCGGACAGACGTCCTAGAGACCCAGTACTTC CATRTDVLETQYF
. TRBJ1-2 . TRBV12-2 TGTGCAAGTCGCCTCCTCACCTCGGGACAGGGATGGAACTATGGCTACACCTTC CASRLLTSGQGWNYGYTF
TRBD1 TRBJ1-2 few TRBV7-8 TGTGCCAGCAGCCCCACAGGGGGGAACTATGGCTACACCTTC CASSPTGGNYGYTF
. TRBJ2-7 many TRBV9 TGTGCCAGCAGCCCCCGCCCGAGCAGGGGACCGGGCGAGCAGTACTTC CASSPRPSRGPGEQYF
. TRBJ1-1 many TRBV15 TGTGCCACCAGCAGAGGTGGAGGGGATTGGACTGAAGCTTTCTTT CATSRGGGDWTEAFF
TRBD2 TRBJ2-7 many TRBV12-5 TGTGCTAGTGGTTCTCCCGGGACTATCATCTCCTACGAGCAGTACTTC CASGSPGTIISYEQYF
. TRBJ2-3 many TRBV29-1 TGCAGCGTTGAAAGGGGGATGGGAAACACAGATACGCAGTATTTT CSVERGMGNTDTQYF
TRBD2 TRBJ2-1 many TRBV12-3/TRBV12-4 TGTGCCAGCAGATACGGGACTAGCGGGAGGGTTTACAATGAGCAGTTCTTC CASRYGTSGRVYNEQFF
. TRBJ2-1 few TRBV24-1 TGTGCCACCAGTGCTTCTGCCAATGAGCAGTTCTTC CATSASANEQFF
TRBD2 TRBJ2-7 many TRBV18 TGTGCCAGCTCACCACAAGGACTAGCTGGGGAGCAGTACTTC CASSPQGLAGEQYF
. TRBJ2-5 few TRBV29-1 TGCAGCGTTGAAGTGGGGCGGATACAAGAGACCCAGTACTTC CSVEVGRIQETQYF
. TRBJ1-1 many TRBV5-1 TGCGCCAGCAGCGTACAGGGCGTGAACACTGAAGCTTTCTTT CASSVQGVNTEAFF
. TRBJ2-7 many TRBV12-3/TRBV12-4 TGTGCCAGCAGGGCATCCCATGCCTCCTACGAGCAGTACTTC CASRASHASYEQYF
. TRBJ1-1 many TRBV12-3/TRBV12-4 TGTGCCAGCAGTCGACAGAAGAACACTGAAGCTTTCTTT CASSRQKNTEAFF